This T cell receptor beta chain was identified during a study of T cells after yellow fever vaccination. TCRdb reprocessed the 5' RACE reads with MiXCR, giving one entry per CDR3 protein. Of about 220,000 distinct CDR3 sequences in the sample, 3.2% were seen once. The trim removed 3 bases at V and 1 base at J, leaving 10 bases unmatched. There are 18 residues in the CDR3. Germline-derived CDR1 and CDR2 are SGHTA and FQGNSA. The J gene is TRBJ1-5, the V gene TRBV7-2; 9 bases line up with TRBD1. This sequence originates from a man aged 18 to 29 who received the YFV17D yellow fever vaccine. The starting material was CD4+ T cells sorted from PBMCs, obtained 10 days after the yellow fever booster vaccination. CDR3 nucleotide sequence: TGTGCCAGCAGCTTTAGGACAGGGGCCTTATGGAGCAATCAGCCCCAGCATTTT. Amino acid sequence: CASSFRTGALWSNQPQHF.